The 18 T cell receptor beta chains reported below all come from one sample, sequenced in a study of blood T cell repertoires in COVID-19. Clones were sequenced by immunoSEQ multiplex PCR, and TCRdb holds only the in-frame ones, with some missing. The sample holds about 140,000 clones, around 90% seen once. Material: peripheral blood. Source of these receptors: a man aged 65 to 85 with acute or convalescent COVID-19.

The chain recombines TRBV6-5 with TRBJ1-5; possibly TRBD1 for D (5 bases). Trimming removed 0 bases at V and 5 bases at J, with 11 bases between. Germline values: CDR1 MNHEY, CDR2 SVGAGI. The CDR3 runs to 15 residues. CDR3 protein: CASSYSRGGDQPQHF. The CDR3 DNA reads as TGTGCCAGCAGTTACTCACGGGGAGGGGATCAGCCCCAGCATTTT.

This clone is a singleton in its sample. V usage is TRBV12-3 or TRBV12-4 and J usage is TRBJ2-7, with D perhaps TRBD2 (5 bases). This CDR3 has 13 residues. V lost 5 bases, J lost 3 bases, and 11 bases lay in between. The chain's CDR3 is CASSRLTDYEQYF. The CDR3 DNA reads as TGTGCCAGCAGTAGACTAACAGACTACGAGCAGTACTTC.

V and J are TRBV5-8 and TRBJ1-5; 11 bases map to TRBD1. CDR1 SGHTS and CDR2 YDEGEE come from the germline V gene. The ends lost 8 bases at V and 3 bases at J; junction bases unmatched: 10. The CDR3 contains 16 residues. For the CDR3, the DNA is TGTGCCAGTATTCCGGGACAGGGGGTTTTCAATCAGCCCCAGCATTTT. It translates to CASIPGQGVFNQPQHF.

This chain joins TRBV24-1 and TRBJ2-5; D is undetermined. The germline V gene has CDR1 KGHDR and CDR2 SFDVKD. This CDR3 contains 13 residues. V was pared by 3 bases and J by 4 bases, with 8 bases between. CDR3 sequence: CATSDVTGETQYF. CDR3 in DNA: TGTGCCACCAGTGATGTGACTGGAGAGACCCAGTACTTC.

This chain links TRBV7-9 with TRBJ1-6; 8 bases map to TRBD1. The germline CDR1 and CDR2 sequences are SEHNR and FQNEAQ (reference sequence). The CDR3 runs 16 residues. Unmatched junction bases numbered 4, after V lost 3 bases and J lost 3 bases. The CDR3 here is CASSFRGQVYNSPLHF. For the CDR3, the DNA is TGTGCCAGCAGCTTCAGGGGGCAGGTCTATAATTCACCCCTCCACTTT.

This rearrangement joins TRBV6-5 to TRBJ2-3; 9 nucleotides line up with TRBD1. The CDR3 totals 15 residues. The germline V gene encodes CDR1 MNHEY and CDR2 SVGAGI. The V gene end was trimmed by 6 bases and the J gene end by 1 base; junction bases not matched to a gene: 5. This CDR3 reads CASSSRDRGTDTQYF. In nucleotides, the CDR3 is TGTGCCAGCAGCTCCCGGGACAGGGGCACAGATACGCAGTATTTT.

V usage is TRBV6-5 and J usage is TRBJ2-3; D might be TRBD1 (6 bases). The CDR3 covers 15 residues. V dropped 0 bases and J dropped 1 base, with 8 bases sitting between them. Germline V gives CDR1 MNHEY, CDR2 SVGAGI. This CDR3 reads CASSYSNRGTDTQYF. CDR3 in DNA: TGTGCCAGCAGTTACTCGAACAGGGGCACAGATACGCAGTATTTT.

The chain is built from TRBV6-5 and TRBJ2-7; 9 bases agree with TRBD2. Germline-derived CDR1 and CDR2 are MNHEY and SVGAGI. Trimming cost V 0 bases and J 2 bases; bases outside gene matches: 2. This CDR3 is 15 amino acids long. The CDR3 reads CASSYSASGAYEQYF. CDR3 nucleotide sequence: TGTGCCAGCAGTTACTCGGCTAGCGGGGCCTACGAGCAGTACTTC.

The CDR3 sequence is CAISDWTGMNTEAFF. In DNA, the CDR3 is TGTGCCATCAGTGATTGGACAGGGATGAACACTGAAGCTTTCTTT. The gene calls are TRBV10-3 and TRBJ1-1, with 8 bases lining up with TRBD1. This CDR3 is 15 amino acids long. Germline CDR1 ENHRY, CDR2 SYGVKD. With 3 bases clipped from V and 0 bases from J, the junction kept 3 bases outside the gene matches.

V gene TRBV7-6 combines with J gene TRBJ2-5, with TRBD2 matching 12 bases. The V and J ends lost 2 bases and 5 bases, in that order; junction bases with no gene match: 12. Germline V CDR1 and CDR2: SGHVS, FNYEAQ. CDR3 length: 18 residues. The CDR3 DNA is TGTGCCAGCAGCTTACGGCCCATCCTAGCGGGAGGGCAGGAGACCCAGTACTTC. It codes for CASSLRPILAGGQETQYF.

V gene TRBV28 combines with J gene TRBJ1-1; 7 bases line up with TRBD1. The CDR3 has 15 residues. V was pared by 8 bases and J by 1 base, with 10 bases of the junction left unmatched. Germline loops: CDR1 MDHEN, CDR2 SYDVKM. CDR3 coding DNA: TGTGCCAGCCATACAGGGGCCTCGTCGAACACTGAAGCTTTCTTT. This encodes CASHTGASSNTEAFF.

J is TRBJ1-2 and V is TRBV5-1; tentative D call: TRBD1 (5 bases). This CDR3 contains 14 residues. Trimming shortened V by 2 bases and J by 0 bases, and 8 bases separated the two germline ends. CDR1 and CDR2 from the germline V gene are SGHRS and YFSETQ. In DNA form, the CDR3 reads TGCGCCAGCAGCTTCGGAGGGGCTAACTATGGCTACACCTTC. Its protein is CASSFGGANYGYTF.

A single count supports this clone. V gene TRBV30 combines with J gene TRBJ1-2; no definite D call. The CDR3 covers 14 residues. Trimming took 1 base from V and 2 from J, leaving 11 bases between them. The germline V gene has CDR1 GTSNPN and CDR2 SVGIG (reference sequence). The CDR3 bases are TGTGCCTGGAGTGGGGCGGGGAAAAACTATGGCTACACCTTC. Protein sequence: CAWSGAGKNYGYTF.

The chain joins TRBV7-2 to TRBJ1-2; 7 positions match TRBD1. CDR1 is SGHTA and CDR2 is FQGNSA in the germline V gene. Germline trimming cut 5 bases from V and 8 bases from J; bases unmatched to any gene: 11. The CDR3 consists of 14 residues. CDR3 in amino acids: CASSADRVVGGYTF. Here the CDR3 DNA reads TGTGCCAGCAGCGCTGACAGGGTTGTGGGGGGCTACACCTTC.

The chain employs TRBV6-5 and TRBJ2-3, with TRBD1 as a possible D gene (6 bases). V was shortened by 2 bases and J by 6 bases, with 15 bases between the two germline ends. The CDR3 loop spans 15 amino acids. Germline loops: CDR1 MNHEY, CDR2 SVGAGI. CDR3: CASSYPGTSGDTQYF. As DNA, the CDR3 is TGTGCCAGCAGTTACCCCGGGACATCGGGGGATACGCAGTATTTT.

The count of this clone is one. CDR3 in DNA: TGTGCCAGCAGCTTGGGGGACAGGGCCACCTACGAGCAGTACTTC. Translating it yields CASSLGDRATYEQYF. The chain combines TRBV5-4 with TRBJ2-7; the match to TRBD1 covers 9 bases. V shed 0 bases, J shed 2 bases, and the junction held 3 bases outside the gene matches. CDR3 size: 15 residues. Germline V gene sequence: CDR1 SGHNT, CDR2 YYREEE (reference sequence).

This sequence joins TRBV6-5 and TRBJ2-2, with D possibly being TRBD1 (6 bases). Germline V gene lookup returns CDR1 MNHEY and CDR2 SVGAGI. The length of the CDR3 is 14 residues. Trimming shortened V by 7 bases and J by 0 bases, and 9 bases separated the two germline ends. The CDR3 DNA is TGTGCCAGCATCCAGGGGCCGAACACCGGGGAGCTGTTTTTT. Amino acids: CASIQGPNTGELFF.

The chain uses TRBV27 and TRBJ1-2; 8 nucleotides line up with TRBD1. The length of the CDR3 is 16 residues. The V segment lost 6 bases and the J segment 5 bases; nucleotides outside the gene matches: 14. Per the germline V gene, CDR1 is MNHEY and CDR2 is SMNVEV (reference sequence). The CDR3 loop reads CASSLRGAQGEYGYTF. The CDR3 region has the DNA TGTGCCAGCAGCCTAAGGGGCGCACAGGGGGAATATGGCTACACCTTC.